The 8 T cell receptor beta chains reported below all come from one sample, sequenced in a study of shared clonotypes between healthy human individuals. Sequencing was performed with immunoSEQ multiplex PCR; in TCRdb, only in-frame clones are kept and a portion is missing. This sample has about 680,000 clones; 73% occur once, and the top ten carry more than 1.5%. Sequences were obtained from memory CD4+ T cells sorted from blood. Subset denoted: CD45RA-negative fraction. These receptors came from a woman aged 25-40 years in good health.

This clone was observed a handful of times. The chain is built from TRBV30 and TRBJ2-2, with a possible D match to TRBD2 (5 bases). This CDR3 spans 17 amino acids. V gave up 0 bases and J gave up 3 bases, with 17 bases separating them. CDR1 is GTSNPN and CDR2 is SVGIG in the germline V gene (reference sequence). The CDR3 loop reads CAWSVQGGGWDTGELFF. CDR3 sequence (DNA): TGTGCCTGGAGTGTACAAGGAGGTGGGTGGGACACCGGGGAGCTGTTTTTT. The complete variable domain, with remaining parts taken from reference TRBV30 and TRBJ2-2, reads SQTIHQWPATLVQPVGSPLSLECTVEGTSNPNLYWYRQAAGRGLQLLFYSVGIGQISSEVPQNLSASRPQDRQFILSSKKLLLSDSGFYLCAWSVQGGGWDTGELFFGEGSRLTVL.

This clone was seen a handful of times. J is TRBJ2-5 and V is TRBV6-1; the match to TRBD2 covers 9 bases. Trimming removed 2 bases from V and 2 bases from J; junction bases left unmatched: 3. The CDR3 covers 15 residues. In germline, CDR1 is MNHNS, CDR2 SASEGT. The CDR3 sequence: CASSENAGGQETQYF. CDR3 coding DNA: TGTGCCAGCAGTGAAAATGCGGGAGGGCAAGAGACCCAGTACTTC.

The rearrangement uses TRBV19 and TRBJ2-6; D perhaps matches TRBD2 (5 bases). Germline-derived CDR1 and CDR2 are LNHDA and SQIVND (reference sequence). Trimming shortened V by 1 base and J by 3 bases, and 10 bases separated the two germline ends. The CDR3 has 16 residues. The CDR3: CASSIGSGYGANVLTF. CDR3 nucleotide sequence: TGTGCCAGTAGTATAGGATCGGGGTATGGGGCCAACGTCCTGACTTTC. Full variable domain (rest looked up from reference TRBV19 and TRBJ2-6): DGGITQSPKYLFRKEGQNVTLSCEQNLNHDAMYWYRQDPGQGLRLIYYSQIVNDFQKGDIAEGYSVSREKKESFPLTVTSAQKNPTAFYLCASSIGSGYGANVLTFGAGSRLTVL.

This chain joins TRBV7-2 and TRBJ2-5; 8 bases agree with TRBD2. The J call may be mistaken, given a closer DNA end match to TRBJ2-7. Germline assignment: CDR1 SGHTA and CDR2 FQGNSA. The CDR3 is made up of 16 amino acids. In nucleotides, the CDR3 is TGTGCCAGCAGCTTAGATTTCTCGGGAGGGCCCTACGAGCAGTACTTC. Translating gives CASSLDFSGGPYEQYF.

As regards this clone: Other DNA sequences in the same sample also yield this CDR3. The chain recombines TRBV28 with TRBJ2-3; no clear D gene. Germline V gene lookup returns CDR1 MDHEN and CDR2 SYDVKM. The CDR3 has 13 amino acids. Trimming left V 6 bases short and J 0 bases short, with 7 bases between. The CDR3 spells CASSPPSTDTQYF. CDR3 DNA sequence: TGTGCCAGCAGCCCTCCCAGCACAGATACGCAGTATTTT. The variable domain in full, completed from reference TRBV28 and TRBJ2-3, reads DVKVTQSSRYLVKRTGEKVFLECVQDMDHENMFWYRQDPGLGLRLIYFSYDVKMKEKGDIPEGYSVSREKKERFSLILESASTNQTSMYLCASSPPSTDTQYFGPGTRLTVL.

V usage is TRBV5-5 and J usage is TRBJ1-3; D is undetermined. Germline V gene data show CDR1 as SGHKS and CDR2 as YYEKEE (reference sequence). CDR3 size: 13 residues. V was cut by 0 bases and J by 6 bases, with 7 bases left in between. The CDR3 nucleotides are TGTGCCAGCAGCTTGGATCGGAAAAACACCATATATTTT. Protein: CASSLDRKNTIYF. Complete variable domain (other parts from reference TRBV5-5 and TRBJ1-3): DAGVTQSPTHLIKTRGQQVTLRCSPISGHKSVSWYQQVLGQGPQFIFQYYEKEERGRGNFPDRFSARQFPNYSSELNVNALLLGDSALYLCASSLDRKNTIYFGEGSWLTVV.

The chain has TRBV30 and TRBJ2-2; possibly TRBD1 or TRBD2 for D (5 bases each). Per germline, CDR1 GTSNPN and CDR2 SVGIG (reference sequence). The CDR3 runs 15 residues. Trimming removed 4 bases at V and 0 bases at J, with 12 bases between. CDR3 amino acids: CAWKGSNANTGELFF. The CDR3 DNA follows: TGTGCCTGGAAGGGGAGTAACGCGAACACCGGGGAGCTGTTTTTT.

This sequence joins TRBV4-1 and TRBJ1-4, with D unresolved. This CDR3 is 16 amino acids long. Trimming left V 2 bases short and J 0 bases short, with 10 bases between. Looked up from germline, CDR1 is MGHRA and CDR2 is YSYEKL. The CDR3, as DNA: TGCGCCAGCAGCCAACGGTCAATTGCAACTAATGAAAAACTGTTTTTT. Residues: CASSQRSIATNEKLFF.